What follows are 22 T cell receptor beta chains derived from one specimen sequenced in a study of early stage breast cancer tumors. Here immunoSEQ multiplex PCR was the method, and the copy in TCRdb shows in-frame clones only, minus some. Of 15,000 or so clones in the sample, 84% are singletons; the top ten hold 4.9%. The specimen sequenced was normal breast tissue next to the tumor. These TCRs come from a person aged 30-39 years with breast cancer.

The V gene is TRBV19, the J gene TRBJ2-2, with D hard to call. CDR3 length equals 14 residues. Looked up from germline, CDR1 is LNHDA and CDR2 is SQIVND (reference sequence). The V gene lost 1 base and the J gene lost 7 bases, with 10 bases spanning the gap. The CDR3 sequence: CASSIGPQGGELFF. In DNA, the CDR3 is TGTGCCAGTAGTATAGGCCCCCAAGGCGGGGAGCTGTTTTTT.

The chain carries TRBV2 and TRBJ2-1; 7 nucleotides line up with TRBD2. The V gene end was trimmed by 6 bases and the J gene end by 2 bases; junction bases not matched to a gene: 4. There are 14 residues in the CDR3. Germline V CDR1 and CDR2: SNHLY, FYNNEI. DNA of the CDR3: TGTGCCAGCAGGACTAGCCCAACCTACAATGAGCAGTTCTTC. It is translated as CASRTSPTYNEQFF.

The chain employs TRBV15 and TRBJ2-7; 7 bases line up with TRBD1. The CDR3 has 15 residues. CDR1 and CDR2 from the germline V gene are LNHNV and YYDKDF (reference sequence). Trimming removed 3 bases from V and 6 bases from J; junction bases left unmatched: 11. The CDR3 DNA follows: TGTGCCACCAGCAGGGGTTCCGACAGGGCCGTCGAGCAGTACTTC. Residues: CATSRGSDRAVEQYF.

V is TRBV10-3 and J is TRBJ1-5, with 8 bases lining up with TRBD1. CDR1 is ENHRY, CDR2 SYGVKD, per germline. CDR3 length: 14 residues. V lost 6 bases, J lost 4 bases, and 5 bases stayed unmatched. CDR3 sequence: CAIRGGQENQPQHF. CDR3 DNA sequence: TGTGCCATCAGAGGGGGACAGGAGAATCAGCCCCAGCATTTT.

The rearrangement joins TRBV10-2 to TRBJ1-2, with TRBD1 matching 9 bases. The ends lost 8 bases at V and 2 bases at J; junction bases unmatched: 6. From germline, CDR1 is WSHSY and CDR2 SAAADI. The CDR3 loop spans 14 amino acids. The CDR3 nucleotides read TGCGCCAGCTCAAAGACAGGGGGGAACTATGGCTACACCTTC. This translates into CASSKTGGNYGYTF.

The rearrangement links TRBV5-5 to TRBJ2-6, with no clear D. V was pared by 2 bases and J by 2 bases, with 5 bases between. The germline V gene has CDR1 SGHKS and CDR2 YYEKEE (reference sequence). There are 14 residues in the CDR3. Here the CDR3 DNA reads TGTGCCAGCAGCTTACGGACTGGGGCCAACGTCCTGACTTTC. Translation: CASSLRTGANVLTF.

CDR3 residues: CASSSLVNPYEQYF. The CDR3 DNA is TGTGCCAGCAGCTCGCTGGTGAACCCCTACGAGCAGTACTTC. The chain uses TRBV5-6 and TRBJ2-7; no reliable D call. The germline V gene encodes CDR1 SGHDT and CDR2 YYEEEE. There are 14 residues in the CDR3. Trimming stripped 3 bases from V and 2 bases from J, with 12 bases between. Drawing the rest from reference TRBV5-6 and TRBJ2-7, the complete variable domain is DAGVTQSPTHLIKTRGQQVTLRCSPKSGHDTVSWYQQALGQGPQFIFQYYEEEERQRGNFPDRFSGHQFPNYSSELNVNALLLGDSALYLCASSSLVNPYEQYFGPGTRLTVT.

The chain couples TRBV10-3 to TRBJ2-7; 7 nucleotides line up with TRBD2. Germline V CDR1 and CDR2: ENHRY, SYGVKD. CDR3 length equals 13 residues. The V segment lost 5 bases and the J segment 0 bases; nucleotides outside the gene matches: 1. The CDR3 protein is CAISSGISYEQYF. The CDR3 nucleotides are TGTGCCATCAGTAGCGGGATCTCCTACGAGCAGTACTTC.

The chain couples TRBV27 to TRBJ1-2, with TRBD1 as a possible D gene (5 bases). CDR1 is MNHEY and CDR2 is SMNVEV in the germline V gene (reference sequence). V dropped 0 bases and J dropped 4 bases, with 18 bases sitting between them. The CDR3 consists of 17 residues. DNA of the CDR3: TGTGCCAGCAGTTTATCCCTGGTTTTAGGGACGGCCTATGGCTACACCTTC. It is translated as CASSLSLVLGTAYGYTF.

The CDR3 reads CASSHLQGAGYEQYF. The CDR3, as DNA: TGCGCCAGCAGCCACCTACAGGGGGCAGGCTACGAGCAGTACTTC. This rearrangement joins TRBV4-1 to TRBJ2-7; the match to TRBD1 covers 9 bases. The J segment lost 3 bases and the V segment lost 3 bases, leaving 6 bases of the junction unmatched. Germline V gives CDR1 MGHRA, CDR2 YSYEKL. The CDR3 covers 15 residues.

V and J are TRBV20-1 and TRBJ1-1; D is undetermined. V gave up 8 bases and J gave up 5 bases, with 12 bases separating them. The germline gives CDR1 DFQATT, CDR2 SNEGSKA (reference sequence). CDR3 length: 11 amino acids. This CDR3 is CSTDRWTEAFF. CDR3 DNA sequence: TGCAGTACCGATCGGTGGACTGAAGCTTTCTTT.

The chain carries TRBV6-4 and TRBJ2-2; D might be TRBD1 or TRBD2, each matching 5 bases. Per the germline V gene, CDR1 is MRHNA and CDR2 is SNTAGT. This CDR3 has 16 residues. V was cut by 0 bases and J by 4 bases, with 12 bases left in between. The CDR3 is CASSDSPSGSTGELFF. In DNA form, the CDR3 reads TGTGCCAGCAGTGACTCGCCATCAGGGAGCACCGGGGAGCTGTTTTTT.

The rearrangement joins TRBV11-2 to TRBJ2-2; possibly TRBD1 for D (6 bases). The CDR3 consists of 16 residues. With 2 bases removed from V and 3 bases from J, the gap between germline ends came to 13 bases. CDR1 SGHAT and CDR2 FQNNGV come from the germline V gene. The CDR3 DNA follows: TGTGCCAGCAGCTTAATGAGGGGGTGGGACACCGGGGAGCTGTTTTTT. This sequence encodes CASSLMRGWDTGELFF.

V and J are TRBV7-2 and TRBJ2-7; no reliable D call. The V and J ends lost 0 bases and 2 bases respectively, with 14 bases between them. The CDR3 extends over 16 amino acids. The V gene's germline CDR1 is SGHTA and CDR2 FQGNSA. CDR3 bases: TGTGCCAGCAGCTTAGCAGGTCGGCTTACCCCCTACGAGCAGTACTTC. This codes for CASSLAGRLTPYEQYF.

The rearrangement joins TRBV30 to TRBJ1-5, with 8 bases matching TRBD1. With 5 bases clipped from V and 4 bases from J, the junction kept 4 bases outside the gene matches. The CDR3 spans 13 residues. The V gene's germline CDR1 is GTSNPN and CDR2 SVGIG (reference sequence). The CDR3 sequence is CAWGDRNNQPQHF. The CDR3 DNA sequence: TGTGCCTGGGGGGACAGGAATAATCAGCCCCAGCATTTT.

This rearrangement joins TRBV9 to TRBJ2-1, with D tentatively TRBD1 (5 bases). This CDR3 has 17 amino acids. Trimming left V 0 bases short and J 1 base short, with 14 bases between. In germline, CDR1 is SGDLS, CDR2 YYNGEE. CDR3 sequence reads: CASSVDPQGVSYNEQFF. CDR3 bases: TGTGCCAGCAGCGTAGACCCACAAGGGGTATCCTACAATGAGCAGTTCTTC. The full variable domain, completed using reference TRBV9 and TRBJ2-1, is DSGVTQTPKHLITATGQRVTLRCSPRSGDLSVYWYQQSLDQGLQFLIQYYNGEERAKGNILERFSAQQFPDLHSELNLSSLELGDSALYFCASSVDPQGVSYNEQFFGPGTRLTVL.

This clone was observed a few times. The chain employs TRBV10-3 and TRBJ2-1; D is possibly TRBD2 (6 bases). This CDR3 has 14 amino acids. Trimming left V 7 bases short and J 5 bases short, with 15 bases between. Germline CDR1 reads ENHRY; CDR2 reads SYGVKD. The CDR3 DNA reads TGTGCCATCACTCTGGAGGGCACCGACAATGAGCAGTTCTTC. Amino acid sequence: CAITLEGTDNEQFF.

The CDR3 DNA is TGTGCCAGCAGTCCGAGCGGGAGATACAATGAGCAGTTCTTC. This sequence encodes CASSPSGRYNEQFF. The chain has TRBV6-1 and TRBJ2-1; 8 nucleotides align to TRBD2. The germline gives CDR1 MNHNS, CDR2 SASEGT. V gave up 5 bases and J gave up 4 bases; unmatched junction bases: 4. The CDR3 contains 14 residues.

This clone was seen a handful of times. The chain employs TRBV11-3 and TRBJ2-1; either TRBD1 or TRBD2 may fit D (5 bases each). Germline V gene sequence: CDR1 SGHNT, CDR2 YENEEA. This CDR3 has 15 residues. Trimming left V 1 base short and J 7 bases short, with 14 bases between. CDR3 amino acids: CASSLGRGQGNEQFF. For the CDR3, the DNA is TGTGCCAGCAGCTTAGGACGGGGCCAAGGAAATGAGCAGTTCTTC.

As DNA, the CDR3 is TGTGCCAGCAGTGGCAGGACTGGGTTTGATACGCAGTATTTT. Translating gives CASSGRTGFDTQYF. This chain joins TRBV6-1 and TRBJ2-3; TRBD2 is a possible D gene (5 bases). Trimming removed 4 bases at V and 6 bases at J, with 14 bases between. CDR1 MNHNS and CDR2 SASEGT come from the germline V gene. The CDR3 is 14 residues long.

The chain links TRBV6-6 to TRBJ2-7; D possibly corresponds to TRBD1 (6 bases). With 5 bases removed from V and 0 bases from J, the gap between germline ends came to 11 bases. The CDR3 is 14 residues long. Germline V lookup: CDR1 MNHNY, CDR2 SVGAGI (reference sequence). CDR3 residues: CASSMNRASYEQYF. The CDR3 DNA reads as TGTGCCAGCAGTATGAACAGGGCCTCCTACGAGCAGTACTTC.

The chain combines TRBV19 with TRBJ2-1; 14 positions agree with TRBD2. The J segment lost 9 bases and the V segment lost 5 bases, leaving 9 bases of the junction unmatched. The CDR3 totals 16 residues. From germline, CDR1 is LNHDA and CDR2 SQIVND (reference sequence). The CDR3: CASSPLTSGRAGEQFF. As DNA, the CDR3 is TGTGCCAGTAGTCCACTGACTAGCGGGAGGGCGGGTGAGCAGTTCTTC.